A single sample gave rise to the 17 T cell receptor beta chains below, sequenced in a study of blood T cells in healthy people across ages. A second roughly 7 to 11 cycle PCR used barcoded and J-beta primers. TCRdb fed the 5' RACE reads into MiXCR, producing one record per CDR3 protein. This sample has about 1.8 million distinct CDR3 sequences, with about 49% found just once. The source material was blood. Receptor source: a woman aged 40 to 50 in good health.

The chain recombines TRBV12-3 or TRBV12-4 with TRBJ1-1; 10 bases fit TRBD1. The junction had 5 bases not matched to a gene; V was cut back by 6 bases and J by 1 base. This CDR3 spans 15 amino acids. This CDR3 reads CASRTTGGPNTEAFF. In DNA, the CDR3 is TGTGCCAGCAGGACGACAGGGGGCCCGAACACTGAAGCTTTCTTT.

This chain joins TRBV4-1 and TRBJ2-6, with 12 bases that match TRBD1. CDR1 MGHRA and CDR2 YSYEKL come from the germline V gene. J lost 2 bases, V lost 0 bases, and 5 bases had no gene match. The CDR3 is made up of 19 amino acids. The CDR3 loop reads CASSQDVGQGATGANVLTF. CDR3 coding DNA: TGCGCCAGCAGCCAAGACGTGGGACAGGGGGCTACTGGGGCCAACGTCCTGACTTTC.

The chain uses TRBV20-1 and TRBJ2-3; D possibly corresponds to TRBD1 (5 bases). Germline assignment: CDR1 DFQATT and CDR2 SNEGSKA (reference sequence). V was clipped by 6 bases and J by 2 bases, with 15 bases between them. The CDR3 contains 14 residues. This CDR3 is CSAETDRATDTQYF. The CDR3 DNA reads as TGCAGTGCCGAGACAGACCGCGCCACAGATACGCAGTATTTT.

The chain carries TRBV4-2 and TRBJ1-2, with D hard to call. The V end lost 4 bases, the J end lost 0 bases, and 15 bases lay between the germline ends. There are 16 residues in the CDR3. Germline V CDR1 and CDR2: LGHNA, YNFKEQ. CDR3 nucleotides: TGTGCCAGCAGCCCGGTAGTCCCAGGTGCTAACTATGGCTACACCTTC. Translating gives CASSPVVPGANYGYTF.

The rearrangement links TRBV29-1 to TRBJ2-4, with 8 nucleotides matching TRBD1. This CDR3 has 14 amino acids. Germline V gives CDR1 SQVTM, CDR2 ANQGSEA. V lost 1 base, J lost 9 bases, and 8 bases stayed unmatched. Here the CDR3 reads CSVEVAGGDGIQYF. In nucleotides, the CDR3 is TGCAGCGTTGAAGTGGCAGGGGGCGACGGCATTCAGTACTTC.

Note on this clonotype: One junction end does not reproduce the germline sequence, and a read error may be involved. This chain joins TRBV29-1 and TRBJ2-7; D is possibly TRBD1 (5 bases). Per the germline V gene, CDR1 is SQVTM and CDR2 is ANQGSEA. CDR3 length equals 11 residues. This CDR3 reads CSVSDNYAQYF. DNA of the CDR3: TGCAGCGTTTCGGACAACTACGCGCAGTACTTC.

The CDR3 reads CASSYTKGAGANVLTF. Here the CDR3 DNA reads TGTGCCAGCAGTTACACCAAGGGTGCTGGGGCCAACGTCCTGACTTTC. This chain uses TRBV6-5 with TRBJ2-6; no definite D call. Trimming shortened V by 2 bases and J by 2 bases, and 10 bases separated the two germline ends. Per the germline V gene, CDR1 is MNHEY and CDR2 is SVGAGI. The CDR3 covers 16 residues.

The chain recombines TRBV29-1 with TRBJ2-7; 8 positions agree with TRBD1. The ends lost 5 bases at V and 3 bases at J; junction bases unmatched: 15. CDR1 and CDR2 (germline): SQVTM, ANQGSEA. The CDR3 spans 16 residues. CDR3 DNA: TGCAGCGTTTCCCGGCTAGGACAGGGATTTGACTACGAGCAGTACTTC. Its translation is CSVSRLGQGFDYEQYF.

The V gene is TRBV7-2, the J gene TRBJ2-5; 9 nucleotides line up with TRBD2. CDR1 is SGHTA, CDR2 FQGNSA, per germline. With 2 bases clipped from V and 1 base from J, the junction kept 8 bases outside the gene matches. This CDR3 has 17 amino acids. The CDR3 DNA is TGTGCCAGCAGCTTACAGAGCGGGGGGCACTCCCAAGAGACCCAGTACTTC. Translated: CASSLQSGGHSQETQYF.

The chain has TRBV20-1 and TRBJ2-1; D perhaps matches TRBD1 (6 bases). Germline V lookup: CDR1 DFQATT, CDR2 SNEGSKA (reference sequence). The V and J ends lost 6 bases and 9 bases respectively, with 18 bases between them. This CDR3 contains 13 residues. The CDR3 sequence is CSAVNRVRGEQFF. The CDR3 DNA sequence: TGCAGTGCCGTGAACAGGGTGAGGGGTGAGCAGTTCTTC.

This chain uses TRBV6-1 with TRBJ1-1; D possibly corresponds to TRBD1 (6 bases). In germline, CDR1 is MNHNS, CDR2 SASEGT. Deletions cut 0 bases from V and 0 bases from J, with 14 bases between. CDR3 length: 17 amino acids. The CDR3 sequence is CASSEALLGQMNTEAFF. The CDR3 coding sequence is TGTGCCAGCAGTGAAGCGCTTCTTGGACAGATGAACACTGAAGCTTTCTTT.

In its sample, this clonotype was seen a few times. The genes are TRBV20-1 and TRBJ1-2, with unresolved D. Germline assignment: CDR1 DFQATT and CDR2 SNEGSKA (reference sequence). This CDR3 contains 14 residues. Trimming took off 0 bases at V and 5 bases at J, with 13 bases between the two ends. The CDR3 sequence is CSAREEGWSYGYTF. In DNA, the CDR3 is TGCAGTGCTAGAGAAGAGGGTTGGTCGTATGGCTACACCTTC.

J is TRBJ2-1 and V is TRBV14; 12 bases map to TRBD2. Trimming took 4 bases from V and 2 from J; bases not matched to a gene: 6. The CDR3 totals 17 residues. Per germline, CDR1 SGHDN and CDR2 FVKESK. The CDR3 bases are TGTGCCAGCAGCCGCCTAGCGGGGGGGCGGGCCTACAATGAGCAGTTCTTC. This sequence encodes CASSRLAGGRAYNEQFF.

This clonotype was seen a handful of times. The chain joins TRBV4-3 to TRBJ2-5; no definite D call. The CDR3 contains 16 residues. Looked up from germline, CDR1 is LGHNA and CDR2 is YSLEER. Trimming left V 0 bases short and J 0 bases short, with 11 bases between. This CDR3 is CASSQDWEGNQETQYF. CDR3 coding DNA: TGCGCCAGCAGCCAAGATTGGGAAGGAAACCAAGAGACCCAGTACTTC.

The chain links TRBV24-1 to TRBJ2-3; 11 positions agree with TRBD1. V trimming: 4 bases; J trimming: 3 bases; junction bases outside the gene matches: 5. The CDR3 covers 16 residues. The germline V gene encodes CDR1 KGHDR and CDR2 SFDVKD. CDR3 bases: TGTGCCACCAGTGACAGGACAGGGGGCGAAACAGATACGCAGTATTTT. Its protein is CATSDRTGGETDTQYF.

V usage is TRBV9 and J usage is TRBJ2-7; 9 positions match TRBD2. Judging by the DNA end, TRBJ2-5 fits better; the J call may be wrong. Germline CDR1 and CDR2: SGDLS and YYNGEE. This CDR3 has 16 amino acids. This CDR3 reads CASSKGGGAGTTTQYF. Written as DNA, the CDR3 is TGTGCCAGCAGCAAGGGCGGGGGGGCCGGGACAACGACCCAGTACTTC.

The chain carries TRBV7-2 and TRBJ2-1; D is unresolved. The V and J ends lost 5 bases and 8 bases respectively, with 10 bases between them. CDR1 and CDR2 from the germline V gene are SGHTA and FQGNSA. The CDR3 contains 12 residues. The chain's CDR3 is CASSRYGDEQFF. The CDR3 nucleotides are TGTGCCAGCAGCCGTTATGGGGATGAGCAGTTCTTC.